The rows below give T cell receptor beta chains drawn from one sample of a study of shared clonotypes between healthy human individuals. Repertoires were generated with immunoSEQ multiplex PCR, while TCRdb's copy carries only in-frame clones and drops some. The sample has 2 million to 2.5 million clones, 85% to 95% seen once. The sequenced sample consisted of naive CD4+ T cells from PBMCs. The receptors stem from a young man in good health. Some clones in this sample may be carry-over from other donors' samples. Each CDR3 is given with its conserved first and last residue. D genes are given only for firm matches. Some rows have no size entry. The others give once, few or many, or a class for an expanded clone.

>NA|TRBJ1-1|TRBV5-1|NA
CASNEYGTNTEAFF
TGCGCCAGCAACGAGTACGGGACAAATACTGAAGCTTTCTTT
>NA|TRBJ2-5|TRBV21-1|NA
CASSKDPGGLQETQYF
TGTGCCAGCAGCAAAGATCCAGGAGGACTTCAAGAGACCCAGTACTTC
>NA|TRBJ2-7|TRBV28|NA
CASSSTEGLYEQYF
TGTGCCAGCAGCTCAACCGAGGGCCTCTACGAGCAGTACTTC
>NA|TRBJ2-7|TRBV6-5|NA
CASSYSIARYEQYF
TGTGCCAGCAGTTACTCGATAGCGAGATACGAGCAGTACTTC
>NA|TRBJ2-1|TRBV7-2|TRBD2
CASSLTSGVYNEQFF
TGTGCCAGCAGCTTAACTAGCGGGGTTTACAATGAGCAGTTCTTC
>once|TRBJ2-6|TRBV5-1|NA
CASMAYSGANVLTF
TGCGCCAGCATGGCCTACTCTGGGGCCAACGTCCTGACTTTC
>NA|TRBJ2-1|TRBV28|NA
CASGRAREQFF
TGTGCCAGCGGCCGGGCACGGGAGCAGTTCTTC
>NA|TRBJ2-3|TRBV7-8|NA
CASSLGRVSTSTDTQYF
TGTGCCAGCAGCTTAGGCAGAGTGAGCACTAGCACAGATACGCAGTATTTT
>NA|TRBJ2-3|TRBV9|NA
CASSVGRPSTDTQYF
TGTGCCAGCAGCGTAGGAAGACCTAGCACAGATACGCAGTATTTT
>NA|TRBJ2-1|TRBV2|NA
CASSGGSGYYNEQFF
TGTGCCAGCAGTGGGGGTAGCGGATACTACAATGAGCAGTTCTTC
>NA|TRBJ1-4|TRBV30|TRBD1
CAWSQGGNEKLFF
TGTGCCTGGAGCCAGGGGGGGAATGAAAAACTGTTTTTT
>NA|TRBJ1-1|TRBV19|TRBD1
CASRGQLNTEAFF
TGTGCCAGTAGGGGACAGCTGAACACTGAAGCTTTCTTT
>NA|TRBJ1-5|TRBV4-1|NA
CASSRTGGLNQPQHF
TGCGCCAGCAGCCGAACGGGGGGCCTCAATCAGCCCCAGCATTTT
>NA|TRBJ2-7|TRBV18|NA
CASSPQDEQYF
TGTGCCAGCTCACCCCAGGACGAGCAGTACTTC
>NA|TRBJ2-3|TRBV25-1|NA
CASSLLRGADTQYF
TGTGCCAGCTCGCTGCTTCGGGGCGCAGATACGCAGTATTTT
>once|TRBJ2-7|TRBV2|TRBD1
CASLGQLSSYEQYF
TGTGCCAGCTTGGGACAGCTCAGCTCCTACGAGCAGTACTTC
>NA|TRBJ2-3|TRBV5-1|NA
CASSLDQGTDTQYF
TGCGCCAGCAGCCTCGATCAAGGCACAGATACGCAGTATTTT
>NA|TRBJ2-1|TRBV18|NA
CASSPRGTYNEQFF
TGTGCCAGCTCACCCCGAGGGACCTACAATGAGCAGTTCTTC
>NA|TRBJ2-7|TRBV15|NA
CATSNGQIFSYEQYF
TGTGCCACCAGCAACGGGCAGATCTTTTCCTACGAGCAGTACTTC
>few|TRBJ1-1|TRBV11-2|NA
CASSLAGANTEAFF
TGTGCCAGCAGCTTAGCAGGGGCGAACACTGAAGCTTTCTTT
>NA|TRBJ1-2|TRBV4-1|NA
CASSQFEVTSHYGYTF
TGCGCCAGCAGCCAATTTGAGGTGACAAGCCACTATGGCTACACCTTC
>NA|TRBJ2-5|TRBV30|TRBD2
CAWRVGLAGQETQYF
TGTGCCTGGAGGGTGGGGCTAGCGGGACAAGAGACCCAGTACTTC
>NA|TRBJ2-3|TRBV7-7|TRBD1
CASSPRQGAPLATDTQYF
TGTGCCAGCAGCCCTCGACAGGGGGCTCCTCTGGCGACAGATACGCAGTATTTT
>NA|TRBJ1-2|TRBV28|NA
CASRTGFYYGYTF
TGTGCCAGCAGAACAGGGTTTTACTATGGCTACACCTTC
>NA|TRBJ2-3|TRBV10-1|TRBD2
CASSDPGGVSQYF
TGCGCCAGCAGTGACCCGGGAGGCGTGTCGCAGTATTTT
>NA|TRBJ2-7|TRBV28|NA
CASTLRENPFPQTYEQYF
TGTGCCAGCACCTTAAGGGAAAATCCTTTCCCGCAAACCTACGAGCAGTACTTC
>NA|TRBJ2-2|TRBV7-9|NA
CASSRDGHFGELFF
TGTGCCAGCAGCCGGGACGGGCACTTCGGGGAGCTGTTTTTT